This passage covers 2 T cell receptor beta chains from one sample sequenced in a study of T cell responses to AZD1222 COVID-19 vaccine. Repertoires were generated with immunoSEQ multiplex PCR, while TCRdb's copy carries only in-frame clones and drops some. Among tens of thousands of clones listed, 80% to 90% were seen once. Specimen: peripheral blood, collected 28 days after the second AZD1222 dose. These receptors all come from an adult who received the AZD1222 COVID-19 vaccine.

The CDR3 region is CASSSREEWRGGRDTQYF. CDR3 nucleotide sequence: TGTGCCAGCAGCTCTCGCGAGGAGTGGCGGGGGGGCCGAGATACGCAGTATTTT. The rearrangement uses TRBV7-6 and TRBJ2-3, with 9 bases identical to TRBD2. This CDR3 region has 18 residues. The V segment lost 4 bases and the J segment 5 bases; nucleotides outside the gene matches: 16. Germline CDR1 reads SGHVS; CDR2 reads FNYEAQ.

This chain links TRBV7-2 with TRBJ2-1; D perhaps matches TRBD1 (6 bases). The CDR3 spans 14 residues. Germline loops: CDR1 SGHTA, CDR2 FQGNSA. The V end was cut by 2 bases, the J end by 12 bases, with 17 bases between. The CDR3 region has the DNA TGTGCCAGCAGCTTATCCCTAGTTGGGGGCGGGCAGTTCTTC. Its translation: CASSLSLVGGGQFF.